This is a list of T cell receptor beta chains from one sample in a study of control samples from healthy donors and cancer patients. Profiling relied on immunoSEQ multiplex PCR, and the TCRdb table lists in-frame clones only, not all of them. The data contain about 51,000 clones, around nine tenths of them singletons. The sample was PBMCs. The receptors stem from a man in his forties or fifties with colorectal cancer. CDR3s include the opening cysteine and the closing phenylalanine or tryptophan. Each record gives: J gene, V gene, clone size, D gene, CDR3 DNA, CDR3 protein. The D gene is left open where the match is weak. Clone size is not always given. Where it is, it says once, few, many or a class for expanded clones.

J: TRBJ2-3; V: TRBV9; size: .; D: TRBD2; DNA: TGTGCCAGCAGCGTAGCGGCTAGCGGAAGCACAGATACGCAGTATTTT; CDR3: CASSVAASGSTDTQYF
J: TRBJ2-5; V: TRBV11-3; size: .; D: .; DNA: TGTGCCAGCAGCCGGACACCACAAGAGACCCAGTACTTC; CDR3: CASSRTPQETQYF
J: TRBJ2-7; V: TRBV7-9; size: .; D: .; DNA: TGTGCCAGCAGCTTACGGGGTCTCTACGAGCAGTACTTC; CDR3: CASSLRGLYEQYF
J: TRBJ1-5; V: TRBV27; size: .; D: .; DNA: TGTGCCAGCCGGGTCCGCGGTGATAGCAATCAGCCCCAGCATTTT; CDR3: CASRVRGDSNQPQHF
J: TRBJ1-1; V: TRBV15; size: .; D: .; DNA: TGTGCCACCAGTCGCAGCAGGGTGAACACTGAAGCTTTCTTT; CDR3: CATSRSRVNTEAFF
J: TRBJ2-1; V: TRBV29-1; size: once; D: TRBD1; DNA: TGCAGCGTTCCCGGGACAGATAACAATGAGCAGTTCTTC; CDR3: CSVPGTDNNEQFF
J: TRBJ2-1; V: TRBV5-1; size: .; D: .; DNA: TGCGCCAGCAGCTTGTTGGGGCCGAATGAGCAGTTCTTC; CDR3: CASSLLGPNEQFF
J: TRBJ1-6; V: TRBV10-3; size: once; D: TRBD1; DNA: TGTGCCATCAGTGAGGGGACAGGGGGTAATTCACCCCTCCACTTT; CDR3: CAISEGTGGNSPLHF
J: TRBJ2-1; V: TRBV11-3; size: .; D: .; DNA: TGTGCCAGCAGCTTAGTACTAGAAGGACCCCACAATGAGCAGTTCTTC; CDR3: CASSLVLEGPHNEQFF
J: TRBJ2-7; V: TRBV6-5; size: .; D: TRBD2; DNA: TGTGCCAGCAGTTCCCGCCTGAGCGGGGCTCGCTACGAGCAGTACTTC; CDR3: CASSSRLSGARYEQYF
J: TRBJ2-1; V: TRBV12-3/TRBV12-4; size: .; D: .; DNA: TGTGCCAACGGTGATAACAGATACAATGAGCAGTTCTTC; CDR3: CANGDNRYNEQFF
J: TRBJ2-2; V: TRBV5-1; size: .; D: TRBD1; DNA: TGCGCCAGCAGCTGGACAGGGAACACCGGGGAGCTGTTTTTT; CDR3: CASSWTGNTGELFF
J: TRBJ1-1; V: TRBV9; size: .; D: .; DNA: TGTGCCAGCAGCTTGGAGACAGGGAACACTGAAGCTTTCTTT; CDR3: CASSLETGNTEAFF
J: TRBJ2-7; V: TRBV7-9; size: .; D: .; DNA: TGTGCCAGCACTGGAAGGGTCCGGGAGCAGTACTTC; CDR3: CASTGRVREQYF
J: TRBJ2-5; V: TRBV4-2; size: .; D: TRBD2; DNA: TGTGCCAGCAGCCGCACGACTAGCGGGGGGCTCCAAGAGACCCAGTACTTC; CDR3: CASSRTTSGGLQETQYF
J: TRBJ2-3; V: TRBV24-1; size: .; D: .; DNA: TGTGCCACCAGTGATTGGGCAGGGTTCACAGATACGCAGTATTTT; CDR3: CATSDWAGFTDTQYF
J: TRBJ1-3; V: TRBV19; size: .; D: .; DNA: TGTGCCAGTAGTATAGATGCGGGCTCTGGAAACACCATATATTTT; CDR3: CASSIDAGSGNTIYF
J: TRBJ1-1; V: TRBV4-3; size: .; D: .; DNA: TGCGCCAGCAGCCAAGAGTACAGTAACACTGAAGCTTTCTTT; CDR3: CASSQEYSNTEAFF
J: TRBJ1-3; V: TRBV10-3; size: .; D: .; DNA: TGTGCCATCAGTGCGGGGGAGGCTGGAAACACCATATATTTT; CDR3: CAISAGEAGNTIYF
J: TRBJ2-5; V: TRBV19; size: once; D: .; DNA: TGTGCCAGTAGTACGCTACAGGGAAGCGAGACCCAGTACTTC; CDR3: CASSTLQGSETQYF
J: TRBJ1-1; V: TRBV10-3; size: .; D: .; DNA: TGTGCCATCAGTGATGGGGCCAACACTGAAGCTTTCTTT; CDR3: CAISDGANTEAFF
J: TRBJ1-1; V: TRBV11-3; size: .; D: .; DNA: TGTGCCAGCAGCTTAGTGGACAGAGCGAACACTGAAGCTTTCTTT; CDR3: CASSLVDRANTEAFF
J: TRBJ2-3; V: TRBV28; size: .; D: .; DNA: TGTGCCAGCAGTCCCTCGGACTTCCATAGCACAGATACGCAGTATTTT; CDR3: CASSPSDFHSTDTQYF
J: TRBJ1-5; V: TRBV6-5; size: .; D: .; DNA: TGTGCCAGCAGCCAGATCGGTCAGCCCCAGCATTTT; CDR3: CASSQIGQPQHF
J: TRBJ2-1; V: TRBV18; size: .; D: TRBD2; DNA: TGTGCCAGCTCACCGAGCGGGAACTACAATGAGCAGTTCTTC; CDR3: CASSPSGNYNEQFF
J: TRBJ2-7; V: TRBV2; size: once; D: .; DNA: TGTGCCAGCAGTGCATCCGGGACTCGCTACGAGCAGTACTTC; CDR3: CASSASGTRYEQYF
J: TRBJ1-4; V: TRBV10-3; size: .; D: TRBD1; DNA: TGTGCCATCGCGGGAGGAACAGGGGCTAATGAAAAACTGTTTTTT; CDR3: CAIAGGTGANEKLFF
J: TRBJ1-3; V: TRBV28; size: .; D: .; DNA: TGTGCCAGCAGTTTTCAGGACAGTACTGGAAACACCATATATTTT; CDR3: CASSFQDSTGNTIYF
J: TRBJ1-2; V: TRBV28; size: .; D: .; DNA: TGTGCCAGCAGTTTAGTGCAGGCCCCTGGTGGCTACACCTTC; CDR3: CASSLVQAPGGYTF
J: TRBJ2-2; V: TRBV24-1; size: .; D: .; DNA: TGTGCCACCGGGGGCCCCGGAGGATGGAACACCGGGGAGCTGTTTTTT; CDR3: CATGGPGGWNTGELFF
J: TRBJ1-4; V: TRBV15; size: .; D: .; DNA: TGTGCCACCAGCAGAGAAAGGGGGAGGGAAAAACTGTTTTTT; CDR3: CATSRERGREKLFF
J: TRBJ1-2; V: TRBV18; size: .; D: .; DNA: TGTGCCAGCTCGTCGGGAGCCCGGGTTAACTATGGCTACACCTTC; CDR3: CASSSGARVNYGYTF
J: TRBJ2-7; V: TRBV11-2; size: .; D: .; DNA: TGTGCCAGCAGCTTTGAAAAATCCGAGCAGTACTTC; CDR3: CASSFEKSEQYF
J: TRBJ2-1; V: TRBV7-9; size: .; D: .; DNA: TGTGCCAGCAGCTTGTCGTCCTACAATGAGCAGTTCTTC; CDR3: CASSLSSYNEQFF
J: TRBJ1-1; V: TRBV27; size: .; D: .; DNA: TGTGCCAGCAGTGTCCATCCTCGGGCTGAAGCTTTCTTT; CDR3: CASSVHPRAEAFF
J: TRBJ2-1; V: TRBV7-9; size: .; D: TRBD2; DNA: TGTGCCAGCAGCCGACGACTAGCGGGTCGGAACAATGAGCAGTTCTTC; CDR3: CASSRRLAGRNNEQFF
J: TRBJ1-1; V: TRBV6-5; size: .; D: .; DNA: TGTGCCAGTCAACTAACAGGCCAGGCCACTGAAGCTTTCTTT; CDR3: CASQLTGQATEAFF
J: TRBJ1-2; V: TRBV3-1/TRBV3-2; size: .; D: TRBD1; DNA: TGTGCCAGCAGCATACAGACAGGGAGCTATGGCTACACCTTC; CDR3: CASSIQTGSYGYTF
J: TRBJ1-2; V: TRBV5-1; size: once; D: .; DNA: TGCGCCAGCAGCTTCGAACCGGGCCCATATGGCTACACCTTC; CDR3: CASSFEPGPYGYTF
J: TRBJ2-7; V: TRBV6-5; size: .; D: TRBD1; DNA: TGTGCCAGCAGTCCGGGACAGAATTACGAGCAGTACTTC; CDR3: CASSPGQNYEQYF
J: TRBJ2-3; V: TRBV27; size: .; D: .; DNA: TGTGCCAGCAGTTCAACTAGATCTACAGATACGCAGTATTTT; CDR3: CASSSTRSTDTQYF
J: TRBJ2-5; V: TRBV27; size: .; D: .; DNA: TGTGCCAGCAGTTCAGACCTGGAAGAGACCCAGTACTTC; CDR3: CASSSDLEETQYF
J: TRBJ2-5; V: TRBV7-2; size: .; D: TRBD2; DNA: TGTGCCAGCAGCTATAGCGGGAGGAGCCAAGAGACCCAGTACTTC; CDR3: CASSYSGRSQETQYF
J: TRBJ1-1; V: TRBV7-3; size: .; D: .; DNA: TGTGCCAGCAGCTTAGGCGGAAGCAACACTGAAGCTTTCTTT; CDR3: CASSLGGSNTEAFF
J: TRBJ1-3; V: TRBV2; size: .; D: .; DNA: TGTGCCAGCAGAGCAAGGGGAATCGCAGGAAACACCATATATTTT; CDR3: CASRARGIAGNTIYF
J: TRBJ2-6; V: TRBV25-1; size: .; D: .; DNA: TGTGCCAGCCTAAGAGAGGGGGAATCCGACGCTGGGGCCAACGTCCTGACTTTC; CDR3: CASLREGESDAGANVLTF
J: TRBJ1-3; V: TRBV10-1; size: .; D: .; DNA: TGCGCCAGCAGTGACAGGGTAAATGGAAACACCATATATTTT; CDR3: CASSDRVNGNTIYF
J: TRBJ2-1; V: TRBV10-3; size: .; D: .; DNA: TGTGCCATCAGTGTTTTAGGGGAGACGAATGAGCAGTTCTTC; CDR3: CAISVLGETNEQFF
J: TRBJ1-2; V: TRBV24-1; size: .; D: .; DNA: TGTGCCACCAGTGACCCAGGTTATGGCTACACCTTC; CDR3: CATSDPGYGYTF
J: TRBJ1-5; V: TRBV28; size: once; D: .; DNA: TGTGCCAGCAGTTTAAATGCCGCGATGGACAATCAGCCCCAGCATTTT; CDR3: CASSLNAAMDNQPQHF
J: TRBJ2-7; V: TRBV27; size: .; D: TRBD1; DNA: TGTGCCAGCAGTCACCGGGACAGGGGAAGGTACGAGCAGTACTTC; CDR3: CASSHRDRGRYEQYF
J: TRBJ2-7; V: TRBV7-8; size: .; D: .; DNA: TGTGCCAGCAGCTCTCCGGGACAAAACGAGCAGTACTTC; CDR3: CASSSPGQNEQYF
J: TRBJ2-3; V: TRBV27; size: .; D: .; DNA: TGTGCCAGCAGTTCCCGGGAGCCGTGGGATACGCAGTATTTT; CDR3: CASSSREPWDTQYF
J: TRBJ2-1; V: TRBV25-1; size: .; D: .; DNA: TGTGCCAGCAGCAACAATGAGCAGTTCTTC; CDR3: CASSNNEQFF
J: TRBJ2-1; V: TRBV4-3; size: .; D: TRBD2; DNA: TGCGCCAGCAGCCCCGGACTAGCGGGAGGGCCATCCTACAATGAGCAGTTCTTC; CDR3: CASSPGLAGGPSYNEQFF
J: TRBJ2-1; V: TRBV10-1; size: once; D: TRBD2; DNA: TGCGCCAGCAGTGCAAGGACTAGCGGGAACAATGAGCAGTTCTTC; CDR3: CASSARTSGNNEQFF
J: TRBJ2-1; V: TRBV19; size: .; D: .; DNA: TGTGCCAGTAGTTTAGGTATAGCAAGCGAGCAGTTCTTC; CDR3: CASSLGIASEQFF
J: TRBJ1-6; V: TRBV3-1/TRBV3-2; size: .; D: .; DNA: TGTGCCAGCAGTCCTGATTCACCCCTCCACTTT; CDR3: CASSPDSPLHF
J: TRBJ1-1; V: TRBV27; size: once; D: TRBD1; DNA: TGTGCCAGCAGTTTATCCAGGGGGCGCGGAACTGAAGCTTTCTTT; CDR3: CASSLSRGRGTEAFF
J: TRBJ1-1; V: TRBV28; size: few; D: .; DNA: TGTGCCAGCAGTCACCGGGACACATGGAACACTGAAGCTTTCTTT; CDR3: CASSHRDTWNTEAFF